This T cell receptor (beta chain) was captured in a study of blood T cell repertoires in COVID-19 (dated by TCRdb to 2020 to 2022). At the level of the whole study: Collaborator samples came from the United States, Italy and Spain and covered acute and convalescent phases of COVID-19. The repertoires were made available in a free public database intended to serve as a resource for research on the immune response to SARS-CoV-2. Where available, HLA class I and class II types were obtained from metadata supplied by the sample provider rather than from assay-based typing. Samples were obtained from the ongoing ImmuneRACE study (first 160 participants) and from over 1,000 subjects provided by 6 global collaborators. The prospective study material was composed of cDNA or gDNA derived from T cells, B-cell-depleted T cells, or PBMCs. Subjects who had been exposed to COVID-19, were actively infected with it, or had recovered from it provided the deeply sampled blood TCRbeta repertoires that made up the dataset. The sample metadata nearly always contained a de-identified subject ID, COVID-19 status, age in years and sex. What the study reported, not specific to this receptor: The quantity of clinical and demographic metadata differed by source and by participant and was supplied without curation.

Samples from volunteer blood donors who had recovered from COVID-19 were contributed by a second Seattle source. The collaborating institutions used their own protocols to collect whole blood in K2EDTA tubes. For TCRbeta analysis, collaborators shipped samples in one of three forms: frozen whole blood, isolated PBMCs, or DNA extracted from either of those sample types. Comment on this clone: The target of this receptor is not known. The sample holds no much larger clone one base away, and base qualities are not on file.

Trimming removed 7 bases from V and 3 bases from J; the gene matches leave 7 bases unexplained. From cysteine to phenylalanine, the CDR3 is 15 amino acids long. Just the 45-base CDR3 DNA is kept, in frame starting at base 1. The germline V gene specifies MNHEY as CDR1 and SVGAGI as CDR2. The immunoSEQ Assay, a bias-controlled multiplex PCR, was used to amplify TCRbeta CDR3 regions from genomic DNA. Per the original workflow: Within the assay, amplification of reference gene primers was used to estimate how many nucleated cells each sample contained. Sequence reads were collapsed and filtered to measure the absolute abundance of every unique TCRbeta CDR3 rearrangement. For each sample, productive Simpson clonality was calculated by taking the square root of Simpson's diversity index across productive rearrangements. Held by TCRdb, this immuneACCESS table contains in-frame sequences only and omits some clones. Under half of the omission traces to an unresolved V gene where checked; the cause of the rest is unknown. V and J calls and clone size come straight from that table; D and trimming were deduced from the DNA. This sample is represented by around 260,000 clones; less than 85% of them were singletons. Of the sample, under 5.5% falls within the top ten clones.

The receptor chain draws on TRBV6-5 and TRBJ2-7; 12 middle bases align to TRBD2. The origin of this receptor is a man aged 55 to 70 who had recovered from COVID-19. The sequenced sample was peripheral blood. The DNA sequence reads TGTGCCAGCACCCTTCTAGCGGGAGGGAACTACGAGCAGTACTTC. Its translation is CASTLLAGGNYEQYF.